This TCR beta chain was captured in a study of T-cell reconstitution after alpha-beta-depleted transplantation in children. This clonotype was seen repeatedly, ten times or more. The authors prepared the TCRbeta library with unique molecular identifiers. TCRdb re-called the PCR reads with MiXCR, one entry per CDR3 protein. Of 490,000 or so distinct CDR3 sequences in the sample, roughly an eighth are singletons; the top ten hold under 7%. The specimen was PBMCs from the stem cell graft donor, collected from the stem cell graft. The sequence was collected from a human donor who donated a stem cell graft to a child with combined immunodeficiency.

Here the CDR3 DNA reads TGTGCCAGCAGTGATGAGTACCGCAGCGCTCGGGTAGGAGCTTTCTTT. Amino acids: CASSDEYRSARVGAFF. This sequence joins TRBV6-1 and TRBJ1-1; no reliable D call. Trimming removed 3 bases from V and 10 bases from J, with 24 bases in between. The length of the CDR3 is 16 residues. Germline V lookup: CDR1 MNHNS, CDR2 SASEGT.